The clone carrying this T cell receptor (beta chain) was seen repeatedly, ten times or more. No antigen is known for it. Stated time point: persistent/refractory GD, antithyroid drugs over 5 years with positive TRAb. After RNA was extracted from PBMCs, the TCR library was made from it. Doctors identified Graves' disease using the American Thyroid Association guidelines. The sample belongs to a study of regulatory T cells in long-lasting Graves disease. Study background: Over 5 years on antithyroid drugs plus positive TSH receptor antibodies marked Graves' disease as persistent. Study-level findings and limits: Relative to newly diagnosed Graves' patients, persistent ones had lower TCR diversity. TRBV28 was favored in persistent disease, as were TRBJ1-2 and TRBJ2-5.

The CDR3 runs 14 residues. Germline values: CDR1 MNHEY, CDR2 SMNVEV (reference sequence). Trimming shortened V by 5 bases and J by 0 bases, and 10 bases separated the two germline ends. HTBI primers from iRepertoire and Arm-PCR of CDR3 regions yielded the TCR beta libraries. Each CDR3 protein gets one entry after TCRdb re-called the multiplex PCR reads with MiXCR. The sample lists about 290,000 distinct CDR3 sequences, 22% occurring once. This material consisted of peripheral blood mononuclear cells (PBMCs), taken when the disease was refractory, from a patient treated with antithyroid drugs. The receptor was isolated from a female donor with Graves disease. J is TRBJ1-2 and V is TRBV27; a weak D match, TRBD1 (6 bases). The DNA of the CDR3 is TGTGCCAGCAGTCCAAGGGGGTCTAACTATGGCTACACCTTC. This sequence encodes CASSPRGSNYGYTF.